Described below is a single T cell receptor (beta chain) sequence and its context. Clones were read by immunoSEQ multiplex PCR, and TCRdb kept only the in-frame ones, dropping some. The table shows 120,000 to 150,000 clones, with approximately 94% occurring only once. The data are from a study of T cell responses to AZD1222 COVID-19 vaccine. Germline lookup yields CDR1 SGHAT and CDR2 FQNNGV. V lost 1 base and J 4 bases, leaving 14 bases between the germline ends. The CDR3 has 15 residues. Here the sequenced sample was peripheral blood, taken on day 0 of AZD1222 vaccination. This chain uses TRBV11-2 with TRBJ2-7; D might be TRBD1 (5 bases). The receptor comes from an adult in good health. The CDR3 DNA reads TGTGCCAGCAGCTTAGGCGCAGGGCCAGGGTACGAGCAGTACTTC. Translating gives CASSLGAGPGYEQYF.